Presented here are 7 T cell receptor beta chains from one specimen sequenced in a study of shared clonotypes between healthy human individuals. Using immunoSEQ multiplex PCR, the repertoire was profiled, and TCRdb retains in-frame clones only, with some absent. The table includes roughly 2,300,000 clones, around 90% detected once. The sample consisted of naive CD4+ T cells from PBMCs. The subset was: CD45RA+ positively selected. These receptors were collected from a man aged 18 to 30 in good health. Some clones in this sample may be carry-over from other donors' samples.

The chain links TRBV7-9 to TRBJ1-5; D not resolved. The CDR3 extends over 14 amino acids. V lost 0 bases to trimming and J lost 5 bases, with 8 bases between them. Germline loops: CDR1 SEHNR, CDR2 FQNEAQ (reference sequence). CDR3 coding DNA: TGTGCCAGCAGCTTAGCTAGCGGATATCAGCCCCAGCATTTT. It specifies CASSLASGYQPQHF.

The chain couples TRBV5-6 to TRBJ1-2; 9 nucleotides agree with TRBD1. The CDR3 runs 15 residues. In germline, CDR1 is SGHDT, CDR2 YYEEEE. The ends lost 3 bases at V and 8 bases at J; junction bases unmatched: 11. The CDR3 is CASSYNPGQGYGYTF. CDR3 coding DNA: TGTGCCAGCAGCTACAATCCGGGACAGGGTTACGGCTACACCTTC.

V is TRBV6-5 and J is TRBJ2-7, with TRBD2 identical over 8 bases. Trimming at V came to 6 bases and at J to 0 bases, leaving 7 bases not matched to a gene. The CDR3 runs to 15 residues. The germline V gene has CDR1 MNHEY and CDR2 SVGAGI. The CDR3 spells CASRDTGGSSYEQYF. The DNA for the CDR3 is TGTGCCAGCAGGGATACGGGAGGGAGCTCCTACGAGCAGTACTTC.

The chain employs TRBV27 and TRBJ1-6; TRBD1 matches 9 bases. Germline CDR1 is MNHEY and CDR2 is SMNVEV (reference sequence). Trimming took 7 bases from V and 4 from J; bases not matched to a gene: 5. The CDR3 sequence is 15 residues long. The CDR3 region has the DNA TGTGCCAGCACCCGGACAGGGGATTATAATTCACCCCTCCACTTT. This codes for CASTRTGDYNSPLHF.

V usage is TRBV15 and J usage is TRBJ1-2; D may be TRBD1 (6 bases). Germline V CDR1 and CDR2: LNHNV, YYDKDF (reference sequence). Trimming removed 1 base at V and 4 bases at J, with 10 bases between. The CDR3 is made up of 14 amino acids. CDR3: CATSRGTAPYGYTF. CDR3 nucleotide sequence: TGTGCCACCAGCAGAGGGACAGCGCCCTATGGCTACACCTTC.

The chain recombines TRBV5-1 with TRBJ2-7; D perhaps matches TRBD2 (6 bases). Germline lookup yields CDR1 SGHRS and CDR2 YFSETQ. The V gene lost 0 bases and the J gene lost 3 bases, with 16 bases spanning the gap. The CDR3 contains 16 residues. The CDR3 DNA is TGCGCCAGCAGCTTGGGGTCCTCTAGCGATTACTACGAGCAGTACTTC. Its protein is CASSLGSSSDYYEQYF.

The CDR3: CASSLRSGVGTGELFF. In nucleotides, the CDR3 is TGTGCCAGCAGCTTACGATCGGGGGTGGGAACCGGGGAGCTGTTTTTT. This chain uses TRBV5-4 with TRBJ2-2, with a weak D call TRBD2 (6 bases). The CDR3 is 16 residues long. V gave up 2 bases and J gave up 5 bases, with 16 bases separating them. Germline V gene sequence: CDR1 SGHNT, CDR2 YYREEE (reference sequence).